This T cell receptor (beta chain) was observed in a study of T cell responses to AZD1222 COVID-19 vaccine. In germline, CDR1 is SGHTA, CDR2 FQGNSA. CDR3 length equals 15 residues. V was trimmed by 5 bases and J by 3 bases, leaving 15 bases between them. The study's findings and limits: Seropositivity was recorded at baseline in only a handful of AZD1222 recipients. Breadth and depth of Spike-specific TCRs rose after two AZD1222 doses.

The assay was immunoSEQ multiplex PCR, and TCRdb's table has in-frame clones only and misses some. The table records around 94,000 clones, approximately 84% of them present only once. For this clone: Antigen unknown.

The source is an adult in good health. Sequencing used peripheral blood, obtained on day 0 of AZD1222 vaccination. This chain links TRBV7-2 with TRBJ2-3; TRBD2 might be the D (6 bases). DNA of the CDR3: TGTGCCAGCAGCCCGCACGGGACTTCTACAGATACGCAGTATTTT. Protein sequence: CASSPHGTSTDTQYF.